The source of this T cell receptor beta chain is a study of T cells after yellow fever vaccination. The CDR3 totals 15 residues. V was shortened by 2 bases and J by 3 bases, with 14 bases between the two germline ends. The germline V gene has CDR1 SQVTM and CDR2 ANQGSEA. Study-wide results and caveats: Bulk-population clonotypes that are abundant could appear as contaminants in FACS-sorted repertoires.

A single record per CDR3 protein comes from TCRdb applying MiXCR to the 5' RACE reads. The sample has 400,000 or so distinct CDR3 sequences, 6.2% seen once. As to this clonotype: Its specificity is not known.

The sample in question was PBMCs, obtained 5 days after the yellow fever booster vaccination. V gene TRBV29-1 combines with J gene TRBJ1-3; D possibly corresponds to TRBD1 (6 bases). The source is a man aged 25 to 40 who received the YFV17D yellow fever vaccine. The CDR3: CSVEYRDRGGNTIYF. The CDR3 coding sequence is TGCAGCGTTGAATACAGGGATAGGGGTGGAAACACCATATATTTT.